Here is one T cell receptor (beta chain) with its context. Only one count was recorded for this clone. Its recognized antigen is unknown. It has no much larger one-base neighbor in the sample; base qualities were not kept. These data belong to a study of cytotoxic CD8 clonotypes in ibrutinib-treated CLL (dated by TCRdb to the early 2020s). About the investigation overall: The cohort was composed of ten to eleven relapsed/refractory and approximately 16 treatment-naive patients; IGHV unmutated status was identified in some 17 patients. Responses were partial in some 24 patients and complete in 2; after median around 65 months follow-up, about 14 stayed in remission and some twelve progressed. Samples at response were collected after a median of about 12 months of treatment, with a range of about 6 to 36 months. On average, each sample yielded 255,043 productive templates and about 94,000 productive rearrangements. Longitudinal samples were available for about 30% of the 86 trial participants. Cryopreserved peripheral blood mononuclear cells were obtained before treatment, at response, and at either sustained remission or disease progression. Every sample from remission and from progressive disease was obtained while the patients were still on ibrutinib. General findings and caveats noted by the study authors: Baseline clonality exceeded that of age-matched healthy donors and correlated strongly with circulating CD8+ T-cell counts. Clonality rose at ibrutinib response, remained stable during sustained remission, and dropped back toward baseline at progression. Sustained-remission and progressing patients did not have matched sampling times, and lymph node repertoires were not examined. Public clonotypes were rare and either shrank or stayed stable during treatment, and the rise in clonality at ibrutinib response reflected expansion of private clonotypes.

V and J are trimmed by 4 bases and 7 bases, and the gene matches miss 3 bases of the junction. Via the germline V gene, CDR1 is SGHRS and CDR2 YFSETQ. From cysteine to phenylalanine, the CDR3 is 13 amino acids long. Only the CDR3 region is kept as DNA, spanning 39 bases read in frame from base 1. Each clonotype received, on average, around 9.6x coverage in deep resolution sequencing performed on a MiSeq, where the target depth lay between 1 in 1 million and 1 in 200,000 T cells. The immunoSEQ hsTCRB Kit was used to generate the TCR beta libraries. For the original study's pipeline: ImmunoSEQ Data Assistant and ImmunoSEQ Analyzer were used for data analysis, and V, D and J genes were assigned according to IMGT definitions. Clonality, which ranges from 0 to 1, was calculated as one minus the normalized Shannon entropy of productive rearrangement frequencies. Only overrepresented clonotypes making up at least 0.05% of each patient's repertoire were included in the public clonotype analysis. Thirteen repertoires from age-matched healthy donors, obtained from immuneACCESS, served as clonality controls. In TCRdb, the immuneACCESS table is reduced to in-frame sequences with V and J assigned. These tables do not hold every clone; where another copy was compared, an unresolved V gene accounts for under half, and the others remain unexplained. V and J calls and clone size are as listed in that table; D and trimming were resolved from the DNA. The sample contains about 50,000 clones, around four fifths of them found a single time. The top ten clones comprise roughly 22% of the sample.

This sample's time point label indicates: approximately 25 months on ibrutinib. For TCR beta library preparation, approximately 2 micrograms of genomic DNA were extracted from the cryopreserved PBMCs. Longitudinal blood samples from CLL patients on ibrutinib monotherapy underwent high-throughput TCR beta sequencing. The patients took part in an open-label, single-center phase 2 trial of ibrutinib monotherapy. The sequence was collected from a human donor with chronic lymphocytic leukemia. The sample here was PBMCs, taken after 24 months of ibrutinib treatment. This sequence uses TRBV5-1 and TRBJ2-3; 10 of the junction bases match TRBD2. The CDR3 reads as follows: CASSPSGSYTQYF. The DNA sequence is as follows: TGCGCCAGCAGCCCTAGCGGGAGCTATACGCAGTATTTT.